The T cell receptor (beta chain) described here comes from a study of T-cell reconstitution after alpha-beta-depleted transplantation in children. Unique molecular identifiers were incorporated when the TCRbeta library was constructed. TCRdb re-called the PCR reads with MiXCR, one entry per CDR3 protein. The table shows approximately 400,000 distinct CDR3 sequences, with 11% occurring only once. This CDR3 has 17 amino acids. V lost 9 bases and J lost 0; bases outside the gene matches: 10. The chain links TRBV12-3 or TRBV12-4 to TRBJ2-6, with 8 bases aligning to TRBD2. The sequence was collected from a human donor who donated a stem cell graft to a child with acute myeloid leukemia. Sequenced material: PBMCs from the stem cell graft donor, taken from the stem cell graft. The CDR3 spells CASAGGGGLSGANVLTF. The CDR3 DNA reads TGTGCCAGTGCGGGGGGAGGGGGACTCTCTGGGGCCAACGTCCTGACTTTC.